In this sample, the clone carrying this T cell receptor (beta chain) turned up many times. Its antigen is unknown. This record comes from a study of T cells in Graves' hyperthyroidism and ophthalmopathy. RNA transcripts provided the source from which TCR beta CDR3 regions were amplified. Carried out on the TCR CDR3, a first-round RT-PCR used the HTBI primer set. TCRdb re-derived calls from the multiplex PCR reads in MiXCR, one entry per CDR3 protein. The sample consists of about 180,000 distinct CDR3 sequences, over 15% of them appearing once. Patients aged 18 to 65 had newly diagnosed hyperthyroidism lasting under 2 months. The CDR3 spans 15 residues. From germline, CDR1 is MNHEY and CDR2 SVGAGI. V lost 2 bases to trimming and J lost 6 bases; unmatched junction nucleotides: 9. Findings and caveats of the study: By a 13 V-J model, ophthalmopathy was set apart from stable hyperthyroidism.

The material sequenced was blood. This chain connects TRBV6-5 to TRBJ1-1; 7 bases map to TRBD1. This receptor was taken from a woman aged 45-59 years with Graves' hyperthyroidism. The CDR3 sequence: CASSYVAGGQPEAFF. The CDR3, as DNA: TGTGCCAGCAGTTACGTAGCAGGGGGGCAACCTGAAGCTTTCTTT.